This T cell receptor (beta chain) was sequenced for a study of molecular identifiers for immune sequencing clone quantification. Overall study findings and caveats: More than 98% of effector molecules, versus under 1% of naive-cell molecules, belonged to clones above 20 RNA copies. Detectable among roughly 1 million naive cells, according to reports, was Jurkat TCR RNA spiked in from one cell.

This clonotype was seen ten or more times. Its target is unknown. Previously described methods and listed TCR primers were used for bulk TCR libraries. TCRdb itself ran the PCR reads through MiXCR, one entry per CDR3 protein. The sample includes under 650,000 distinct CDR3 sequences, 20% of them seen just once. The CDR3 consists of 13 residues. The germline V gene encodes CDR1 SGDLS and CDR2 YYNGEE. Trimming shortened V by 4 bases and J by 4 bases, and 10 bases separated the two germline ends. Naive CD8 sequencing libraries were generated from around 18,000 to 910,000 sorted cells, with 10%, 30% or 50% RNA as input.

The V and J genes are TRBV9 and TRBJ2-3, with no clear D. The origin of this receptor is a human donor in good health. Some libraries in this study had Jurkat cell RNA spiked in. The sample comprised naive CD8+ T cells from blood, with Jurkat cell RNA spiked in. As to subset: FACS-sorted CD8+CD4-CCR7+CD45RA+ naive T cells. CDR3 DNA: TGTGCCAGCAGCTCCCCCTATTCAGATACGCAGTATTTT. This codes for CASSSPYSDTQYF.